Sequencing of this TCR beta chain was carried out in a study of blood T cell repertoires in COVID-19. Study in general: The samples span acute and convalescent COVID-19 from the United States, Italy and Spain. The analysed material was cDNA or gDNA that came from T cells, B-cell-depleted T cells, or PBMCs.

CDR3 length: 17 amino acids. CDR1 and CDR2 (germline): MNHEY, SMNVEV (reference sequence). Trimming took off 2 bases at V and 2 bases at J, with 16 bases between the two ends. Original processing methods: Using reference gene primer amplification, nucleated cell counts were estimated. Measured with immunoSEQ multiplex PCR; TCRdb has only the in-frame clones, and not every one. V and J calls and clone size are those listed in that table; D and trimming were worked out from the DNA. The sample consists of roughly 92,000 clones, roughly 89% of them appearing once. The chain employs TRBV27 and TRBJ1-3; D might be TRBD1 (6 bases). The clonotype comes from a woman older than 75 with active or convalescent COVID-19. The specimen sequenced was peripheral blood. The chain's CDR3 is CASSLGVGQGTGNTIYF. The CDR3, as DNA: TGTGCCAGCAGTTTAGGTGTGGGACAAGGCACTGGAAACACCATATATTTT.